The 25 T cell receptor beta chains presented below share a single source sample, sequenced in a study of blood T cell repertoires in COVID-19. The method was immunoSEQ multiplex PCR; TCRdb's version includes in-frame clones alone and lacks a portion of them. The table lists roughly 110,000 clones, approximately 88% of them singletons. The sample taken for sequencing was peripheral blood. The receptors here all came from a human donor in a cohort sampled during active COVID-19.

The chain recombines TRBV11-1 with TRBJ2-5, with D perhaps TRBD2 (5 bases). Germline assignment: CDR1 SGHAT and CDR2 FQDESV (reference sequence). Trimming stripped 5 bases from V and 5 bases from J, with 9 bases between. This CDR3 region has 12 residues. Here the CDR3 DNA reads TGTGCCAGCAGCCCCAGAGGGGAGACCCAGTACTTC. This gives the protein CASSPRGETQYF.

The chain has TRBV19 and TRBJ2-3; perhaps TRBD2 as D (5 bases). Per the germline V gene, CDR1 is LNHDA and CDR2 is SQIVND (reference sequence). The germline V and J ends were trimmed by 3 bases and 4 bases, with 11 bases remaining between them. This CDR3 spans 14 amino acids. CDR3 nucleotides: TGTGCCAGTAGTATCCCCCCGGACTCAGATACGCAGTATTTT. Protein sequence: CASSIPPDSDTQYF.

V is TRBV4-3 and J is TRBJ1-2, with D tentatively TRBD1 (5 bases). Germline V gene sequence: CDR1 LGHNA, CDR2 YSLEER. V was cut by 0 bases and J by 7 bases, with 9 bases left in between. The CDR3 sequence is 13 residues long. The CDR3 region has the DNA TGCGCCAGCAGCCAAGATTCCGGGGGTGGCTACACCTTC. Residues: CASSQDSGGGYTF.

The rearrangement uses TRBV2 and TRBJ1-1; D is undetermined. The length of the CDR3 is 14 residues. The germline V gene encodes CDR1 SNHLY and CDR2 FYNNEI. V was trimmed by 3 bases and J by 7 bases, leaving 15 bases between them. In DNA form, the CDR3 reads TGTGCCAGCAGTGAGAGGGAAGGTAGACTTGAAGCTTTCTTT. It specifies CASSEREGRLEAFF.

CDR3 sequence (DNA): TGTGCCAGCAGCGGAGCTAGCGGGAGCTCCTACAATGAGCAGTTCTTC. This gives the protein CASSGASGSSYNEQFF. The chain joins TRBV7-2 to TRBJ2-1, with 10 nucleotides matching TRBD2. In germline, CDR1 is SGHTA, CDR2 FQGNSA. There are 16 residues in the CDR3. V gave up 5 bases and J gave up 0 bases; unmatched junction bases: 4.

This chain joins TRBV27 and TRBJ1-2, with 10 bases that match TRBD1. In germline, CDR1 is MNHEY, CDR2 SMNVEV (reference sequence). This CDR3 is built from 15 residues. The trim removed 5 bases at V and 3 bases at J, leaving 6 bases unmatched. The CDR3 protein is CASSPGTGVDYGYTF. Written as DNA, the CDR3 is TGTGCCAGCAGTCCGGGGACAGGGGTTGACTATGGCTACACCTTC.

The chain couples TRBV7-6 to TRBJ2-2; tentative D call: TRBD2 (6 bases). V dropped 6 bases and J dropped 0 bases, with 14 bases sitting between them. Germline V gene data show CDR1 as SGHVS and CDR2 as FNYEAQ. This CDR3 contains 16 residues. Here the CDR3 DNA reads TGTGCCAGCAGGATAACGGGACTTACGAACACCGGGGAGCTGTTTTTT. Residues: CASRITGLTNTGELFF. Using reference TRBV7-6 and TRBJ2-2 for the parts outside the CDR3, the full variable domain is GAGVSQSPRYKVTKRGQDVALRCDPISGHVSLYWYRQALGQGPEFLTYFNYEAQQDKSGLPNDRFSAERPEGSISTLTIQRTEQRDSAMYRCASRITGLTNTGELFFGEGSRLTVL.

The V and J genes are TRBV7-2 and TRBJ1-4; possibly TRBD1 for D (6 bases). Trimming removed 5 bases at V and 5 bases at J, with 12 bases between. From germline, CDR1 is SGHTA and CDR2 FQGNSA. The CDR3 length is 14 residues. Here the CDR3 reads CASSIRGKNEKLFF. The CDR3 region has the DNA TGTGCCAGCAGCATCAGGGGCAAGAATGAAAAACTGTTTTTT.

The V gene is TRBV28, the J gene TRBJ1-5, with unresolved D. This CDR3 is 13 amino acids long. Germline V gene sequence: CDR1 MDHEN, CDR2 SYDVKM. The ends were cut back, 7 bases at V and 2 bases at J, with 9 bases in the middle. The CDR3 sequence is CASKLAGNQPQHF. In nucleotides, the CDR3 is TGTGCCAGCAAGTTGGCTGGCAATCAGCCCCAGCATTTT.

The V gene is TRBV27, the J gene TRBJ1-2, with TRBD1 matching over 7 bases. The CDR3 sequence is 15 residues long. Germline V gives CDR1 MNHEY, CDR2 SMNVEV (reference sequence). J was trimmed by 4 bases and V by 8 bases; bases with no gene match: 13. The CDR3 region has the DNA TGTGCCAGCTCTTCCCTCCCGGGACAGCCCTATGGCTACACCTTC. Translating gives CASSSLPGQPYGYTF.

This rearrangement joins TRBV7-2 to TRBJ2-1, with D possibly TRBD1 on 5 matching bases. Trimming cost V 4 bases and J 5 bases, with 9 bases left between them. Germline CDR1 SGHTA, CDR2 FQGNSA. The CDR3 covers 13 residues. The CDR3 here is CASSSQVNNEQFF. CDR3 DNA sequence: TGTGCCAGCAGCTCACAGGTAAACAATGAGCAGTTCTTC.

The gene calls are TRBV27 and TRBJ1-1, with TRBD1 identical over 7 bases. This CDR3 comprises 13 residues. Unmatched junction bases numbered 0, after V lost 5 bases and J lost 0 bases. CDR1 and CDR2 from the germline V gene are MNHEY and SMNVEV (reference sequence). CDR3 in DNA: TGTGCCAGCAGTGACAGGGTGAACACTGAAGCTTTCTTT. It specifies CASSDRVNTEAFF.

The chain is built from TRBV11-1 and TRBJ1-6, with D uncertain. Trimming cost V 3 bases and J 10 bases, with 13 bases left between them. The CDR3 runs 14 residues. From germline, CDR1 is SGHAT and CDR2 FQDESV (reference sequence). The CDR3 sequence is CASSFSSGKSPLHF. The CDR3 DNA reads TGTGCCAGCAGCTTTTCGTCGGGGAAATCACCCCTCCACTTT. The variable domain in full, with the rest retrieved from reference TRBV11-1 and TRBJ1-6, is EAEVAQSPRYKITEKSQAVAFWCDPISGHATLYWYRQILGQGPELLVQFQDESVVDDSQLPKDRFSAERLKGVDSTLKIQPAELGDSAMYLCASSFSSGKSPLHFGNGTRLTVT.

V is TRBV7-9 and J is TRBJ2-2, with D tentatively TRBD2 (6 bases). The CDR3 has 16 residues. V was pared by 1 base and J by 5 bases, with 14 bases between. Germline CDR1 is SEHNR and CDR2 is FQNEAQ (reference sequence). DNA of the CDR3: TGTGCCAGCAGCTTAGTTCGGGGGTCGAGAACCGGGGAGCTGTTTTTT. Encoded protein: CASSLVRGSRTGELFF.

Details on this clone: The sample contains more than one DNA sequence encoding this CDR3. This sequence joins TRBV6-2 or TRBV6-3 and TRBJ1-1, with 9 bases lining up with TRBD1. The CDR3 is made up of 17 amino acids. From germline, CDR1 is MNHEY and CDR2 SVGEGT. The J segment lost 5 bases and the V segment lost 0 bases, leaving 10 bases of the junction unmatched. The CDR3: CASSYSGQGRRNTEAFF. DNA of the CDR3: TGTGCCAGCAGTTACTCCGGACAGGGGAGGCGGAATACTGAAGCTTTCTTT.

J is TRBJ2-7 and V is TRBV18; the match to TRBD2 covers 8 bases. With 4 bases clipped from V and 5 bases from J, the junction kept 10 bases outside the gene matches. CDR1 is KGHSH and CDR2 is LQKENI in the germline V gene. The CDR3 covers 15 residues. The DNA of the CDR3 is TGTGCCAGCTCACTTTCAAGCGGGAGTATTGACGAGCAGTACGTC. This sequence encodes CASSLSSGSIDEQYV.

The genes are TRBV4-3 and TRBJ2-3; D perhaps matches TRBD2 (5 bases). Germline assignment: CDR1 LGHNA and CDR2 YSLEER. The CDR3 has 15 amino acids. The V end lost 3 bases, the J end lost 0 bases, and 10 bases lay between the germline ends. This CDR3 reads CASSHRAESTDTQYF. The CDR3 region has the DNA TGCGCCAGCAGCCACCGAGCGGAGAGCACAGATACGCAGTATTTT.

The chain joins TRBV9 to TRBJ1-5; D unresolved. Germline values: CDR1 SGDLS, CDR2 YYNGEE. This CDR3 has 14 residues. V lost 0 bases and J 0 bases, leaving 4 bases between the germline ends. The CDR3 is CASSVDHSNQPQHF. The DNA for the CDR3 is TGTGCCAGCAGCGTAGATCATAGCAATCAGCCCCAGCATTTT.

This clone was detected only once. This rearrangement joins TRBV30 to TRBJ1-6; possible D gene TRBD1, 6 bases. Germline CDR1 and CDR2: GTSNPN and SVGIG (reference sequence). The CDR3 is 15 residues long. Trimming shortened V by 2 bases and J by 8 bases, and 16 bases separated the two germline ends. CDR3: CAWSLLRQADSPLHF. CDR3 DNA: TGTGCCTGGAGTTTACTCAGACAGGCGGATTCACCCCTCCACTTT.

The chain combines TRBV10-3 with TRBJ2-1, with 12 bases lining up with TRBD2. Germline V CDR1 and CDR2: ENHRY, SYGVKD. The CDR3 has 14 amino acids. The V segment lost 4 bases and the J segment 8 bases; nucleotides outside the gene matches: 3. The CDR3 spells CAISVTSGSDEQFF. CDR3 bases: TGTGCCATCAGTGTGACTAGCGGGAGTGATGAGCAGTTCTTC.

V is TRBV28 and J is TRBJ1-2; 9 nucleotides agree with TRBD1. The CDR3 is made up of 14 amino acids. V was clipped by 7 bases and J by 5 bases; unmatched bases: 8. CDR1 and CDR2 (germline): MDHEN, SYDVKM. The CDR3 coding sequence is TGTGCCAGCACCCACGGACAGGGGAGATATGGCTACACCTTC. This translates into CASTHGQGRYGYTF.

CDR3 coding DNA: TGTGCCAGCAGTAGCTTTATCGAGACCCAGTACTTC. Amino acids: CASSSFIETQYF. This chain links TRBV12-3 or TRBV12-4 with TRBJ2-5; no firm D call. Trimming shortened V by 5 bases and J by 5 bases, and 9 bases separated the two germline ends. The CDR3 loop spans 12 amino acids.

This chain connects TRBV19 to TRBJ2-5, with D perhaps TRBD1 (6 bases). Germline CDR1 and CDR2: LNHDA and SQIVND (reference sequence). V shed 7 bases and J shed 1 base, with 13 bases lying between them. The CDR3 runs to 14 residues. The DNA for the CDR3 is TGTGCCAGTACTAGAGGGGGAAGCCAAGAGACCCAGTACTTC. Amino acids: CASTRGGSQETQYF.

The chain uses TRBV10-3 and TRBJ1-1, with D possibly matching TRBD1 (6 bases). The CDR3 runs to 16 residues. CDR1 and CDR2 (germline): ENHRY, SYGVKD. The V end was cut by 11 bases, the J end by 0 bases, with 22 bases between. CDR3 bases: TGTGCCTCCAGGGGACCCAAGACCACGATGAACACTGAAGCTTTCTTT. Translated: CASRGPKTTMNTEAFF.

In its sample, this clone was seen a few times. The chain carries TRBV4-2 and TRBJ2-2; D is ambiguous. CDR3 length: 15 residues. The V and J ends lost 4 bases and 4 bases respectively, with 13 bases between them. Germline V gene data show CDR1 as LGHNA and CDR2 as YNFKEQ. DNA of the CDR3: TGTGCCAGCAGCCGTCGGTCAGCGATCACCGGGGAGCTGTTTTTT. This encodes CASSRRSAITGELFF.